The 30 T cell receptor beta chains below come from one sample, sequenced in a study of Graves' ophthalmopathy and Graves' hyperthyroidism. Amplification from RNA transcripts yielded the TCR beta CDR3 regions. The first round was an RT-PCR with HTBI primers, and the second round was a multiplex PCR. TCRdb analysed the multiplex PCR reads with MiXCR anew, one entry per CDR3 protein. Of around 1,000,000 distinct CDR3 sequences in the sample, less than 45% were seen once. Sequenced: peripheral blood or thyroid tissue (not recorded which). The receptors come from an adult man with Graves' hyperthyroidism.

This clonotype has only one observation. The chain combines TRBV10-3 with TRBJ1-4, with no clear D. V lost 2 bases to trimming and J lost 7 bases, with 14 bases between them. This CDR3 is built from 15 residues. Germline-derived CDR1 and CDR2 are ENHRY and SYGVKD. The CDR3 protein is CAISEEGKWAEKLFF. As DNA, the CDR3 is TGTGCCATCAGTGAGGAGGGTAAGTGGGCTGAAAAACTGTTTTTT.

This chain joins TRBV7-9 and TRBJ2-5; possibly TRBD1 for D (5 bases). This CDR3 comprises 16 residues. The germline gives CDR1 SEHNR, CDR2 FQNEAQ (reference sequence). With 5 bases removed from V and 4 bases from J, the gap between germline ends came to 20 bases. CDR3 loop: CASSPPRRVWGETQYF. In DNA, the CDR3 is TGTGCCAGCAGCCCACCCCGCAGGGTATGGGGAGAGACCCAGTACTTC.

Turning to this clonotype: Given the absence of the conserved phenylalanine or tryptophan at the CDR3 end, a read error is likely. No DNA is shown, since the ends of the CDR3 on it are uncertain; the CDR3 is the one TCRdb lists. The chain links TRBV5-1 to TRBJ2-7; TRBD1, the table's D call, lacks a check against the DNA. The CDR3 region is 11 residues in length, termini included. The germline V gene has CDR1 SGHRS and CDR2 YFSETQ. The chain's CDR3 is CASSVNRDRRL.

This clonotype was found many times. The gene calls are TRBV29-1 and TRBJ1-4; D remains ambiguous. The V and J ends lost 2 bases and 0 bases respectively, with 10 bases between them. Germline V gene data show CDR1 as SQVTM and CDR2 as ANQGSEA. This CDR3 contains 15 residues. The CDR3 DNA reads TGCAGCGTTGAATCCTTTGACCCAACTAATGAAAAACTGTTTTTT. This gives the protein CSVESFDPTNEKLFF.

Many counts were recorded for this clonotype. At one end the junction does not follow the germline gene, possibly because of a read error. The chain links TRBV20-1 to TRBJ2-2; the D is unclear. This CDR3 region has 12 residues. Germline V gene data show CDR1 as DFQATT and CDR2 as SNEGSKA (reference sequence). CDR3 in DNA: TGCAGTGCCAGAGTTGGCACCGGGGAGCTGTTTTTT. Translated: CSARVGTGELFF.

The CDR3 region is CASIPTVEAGETQYF. The CDR3 DNA sequence: TGTGCCAGCATACCGACAGTGGAGGCGGGGGAGACCCAGTACTTC. The genes are TRBV11-2 and TRBJ2-5, with D tentatively TRBD2 (6 bases). This CDR3 has 15 amino acids. Germline V gene sequence: CDR1 SGHAT, CDR2 FQNNGV. V was shortened by 7 bases and J by 5 bases, with 20 bases between the two germline ends.

The J gene is TRBJ2-3, the V gene TRBV10-3, with D possibly being TRBD2 (6 bases). Looked up from germline, CDR1 is ENHRY and CDR2 is SYGVKD. The CDR3 loop spans 17 amino acids. Trimming took off 2 bases at V and 2 bases at J, with 17 bases between the two ends. The DNA for the CDR3 is TGTGCCATCAGTGAGCGAGGCGGGGACTCCCACACAGATACGCAGTATTTT. Protein sequence: CAISERGGDSHTDTQYF.

This clonotype occurred many times. The chain is built from TRBV7-2 and TRBJ1-5; no clear D gene. The CDR3 is 16 amino acids. V was clipped by 5 bases and J by 3 bases, with 17 bases between them. Germline V gives CDR1 SGHTA, CDR2 FQGNSA. CDR3 sequence reads: CASSNGAVGSNQPQHF. DNA of the CDR3: TGTGCCAGCAGCAACGGTGCTGTGGGTTCCAATCAGCCCCAGCATTTT.

With regard to this clonotype: This may be a read error, as it is one base from a much larger clone. This chain joins TRBV10-2 and TRBJ2-7, with 8 nucleotides matching TRBD1. The CDR3 sequence is 16 residues long. From germline, CDR1 is WSHSY and CDR2 SAAADI. The CDR3 DNA reads TGCGCCAGCAGTGAGCCCCGGGACAGGATATTCTACGAGCGGTACTTC. Protein: CASSEPRDRIFYERYF.

The table lists this clonotype with a few counts. The V and J genes are TRBV10-2 and TRBJ2-7; 7 bases agree with TRBD1. CDR1 and CDR2 (germline): WSHSY, SAAADI. V was clipped by 8 bases and J by 3 bases; unmatched bases: 7. This CDR3 is built from 13 residues. CDR3 nucleotides: TGCGCCAGCGGCCGGGACAGCTACTACGAGCAGTACTTC. It specifies CASGRDSYYEQYF.

Many counts were recorded for this clonotype. The chain employs TRBV15 and TRBJ2-5; maybe TRBD2 (6 bases). The CDR3 contains 15 residues. V was trimmed by 1 base and J by 4 bases, leaving 13 bases between them. CDR1 and CDR2 (germline): LNHNV, YYDKDF (reference sequence). The CDR3 region is CATSRGGVGGETQYF. The DNA of the CDR3 is TGTGCCACCAGCAGAGGTGGGGTCGGGGGAGAGACCCAGTACTTC.

The rearrangement joins TRBV29-1 to TRBJ2-2, with TRBD2 as a possible D gene (6 bases). V lost 6 bases and J 7 bases, leaving 12 bases between the germline ends. The CDR3 consists of 12 residues. Germline loops: CDR1 SQVTM, CDR2 ANQGSEA. DNA for the CDR3: TGCAGCGTGCTGACGGGAGTCGGGGAGCTGTTTTTT. Its translation: CSVLTGVGELFF.

A few counts support this clonotype. The chain has TRBV10-3 and TRBJ1-6; 10 bases fit TRBD1. Germline assignment: CDR1 ENHRY and CDR2 SYGVKD. Trimming removed 0 bases from V and 7 bases from J; junction bases left unmatched: 6. The CDR3 is made up of 17 amino acids. In DNA form, the CDR3 reads TGTGCCATCAGTGAGTCGGGACAGGGGATAGGAAATTCACCCCTCCACTTT. Its protein product is CAISESGQGIGNSPLHF.

This clonotype was recorded at least ten times. The chain recombines TRBV7-9 with TRBJ1-3, with TRBD1 matching 7 bases. Germline assignment: CDR1 SEHNR and CDR2 FQNEAQ (reference sequence). Losses at the gene ends were 5 bases for V and 2 bases for J; bases not matched to a gene: 3. This CDR3 comprises 14 residues. CDR3 residues: CASSEQGTGNTIYF. The CDR3 DNA reads as TGTGCCAGCAGCGAACAGGGGACTGGAAACACCATATATTTT.

This chain connects TRBV6-2 or TRBV6-3 to TRBJ2-7, with D perhaps matching TRBD2 (6 bases). The CDR3 spans 14 residues. V lost 4 bases to trimming and J lost 2 bases, with 12 bases between them. CDR1 is MNHEY and CDR2 is SVGEGT in the germline V gene. For the CDR3, the DNA is TGTGCCAGCAGTTTACGGGGGTACACCTACGAGCAGTACTTC. Its translation is CASSLRGYTYEQYF.

This clonotype was counted at least ten times. The chain joins TRBV11-2 to TRBJ2-5; no firm D call. Germline values: CDR1 SGHAT, CDR2 FQNNGV. Trimming took off 1 base at V and 4 bases at J, with 10 bases between the two ends. CDR3 length equals 14 residues. As DNA, the CDR3 is TGTGCCAGCAGCTTAGTTGATTACAGAGAGACCCAGTACTTC. Translating gives CASSLVDYRETQYF.

As regards this clonotype: Germline and junction disagree at one end, which may indicate a read error. The J gene is TRBJ2-7, the V gene TRBV2, with TRBD1 matching over 8 bases. The germline gives CDR1 SNHLY, CDR2 FYNNEI. CDR3 length equals 14 residues. This CDR3 is CASSHRDRPYEQYF. Here the CDR3 DNA reads TGCGCCAGCAGCCACCGGGACAGGCCCTACGAGCAGTACTTC.

This clonotype was seen many times. V is TRBV5-1 and J is TRBJ2-7; weak D call: TRBD1 (6 bases). There are 15 residues in the CDR3. Germline-derived CDR1 and CDR2 are SGHRS and YFSETQ. V was cut by 3 bases and J by 6 bases, with 19 bases left in between. The CDR3 bases are TGCGCCAGCAGCTCAACAAGAAACAGGGCGGGCGAGCAGTACTTC. The encoded protein is CASSSTRNRAGEQYF.

This clonotype was observed a single time. The rearrangement uses TRBV7-9 and TRBJ1-2; 8 bases agree with TRBD1. J gave up 4 bases and V 5 bases, and 6 bases lay outside the gene matches. This CDR3 comprises 14 residues. Germline CDR1 is SEHNR and CDR2 is FQNEAQ (reference sequence). The CDR3 sequence: CASSTGGKSYGYTF. As DNA, the CDR3 is TGTGCCAGCAGCACAGGGGGGAAGAGCTATGGCTACACCTTC.

This chain joins TRBV11-1 and TRBJ1-6; 9 bases are shared with TRBD1. V lost 8 bases and J lost 6; bases outside the gene matches: 8. Per the germline V gene, CDR1 is SGHAT and CDR2 is FQDESV (reference sequence). The CDR3 runs 15 residues. Here the CDR3 reads CASLAQGAGNSPLHF. As DNA, the CDR3 is TGTGCCAGCTTAGCACAGGGGGCGGGTAATTCACCCCTCCACTTT.

Ten or more counts support this clonotype. The chain links TRBV14 to TRBJ2-5; D is ambiguous. Trimming removed 2 bases from V and 4 bases from J, with 8 bases in between. CDR3 length: 13 residues. Looked up from germline, CDR1 is SGHDN and CDR2 is FVKESK. The CDR3 DNA follows: TGTGCCAGCAGCCAAATGGTAGTAGAGACCCAGTACTTC. This encodes CASSQMVVETQYF.

This clonotype was observed at least ten times. The chain recombines TRBV20-1 with TRBJ1-4, with D maybe TRBD1 (5 bases). Germline CDR1 DFQATT, CDR2 SNEGSKA (reference sequence). The CDR3 is made up of 15 amino acids. V lost 2 bases, J lost 8 bases, and 18 bases lay in between. DNA of the CDR3: TGCAGTGCTAGATCCCCGATGGGGGGAGGGGAAAAACTGTTTTTT. Its translation is CSARSPMGGGEKLFF.

The V gene is TRBV5-6, the J gene TRBJ1-5; D unclear. Germline assignment: CDR1 SGHDT and CDR2 YYEEEE. The CDR3 loop spans 15 amino acids. The V end was cut by 1 base, the J end by 4 bases, with 12 bases between. CDR3 amino acids: CASSLKGSANQPQHF. The CDR3 coding sequence is TGTGCCAGCAGCTTGAAGGGTAGCGCGAATCAGCCCCAGCATTTT.

The chain links TRBV29-1 to TRBJ2-5; D uncertain. The CDR3 is 12 residues long. Germline values: CDR1 SQVTM, CDR2 ANQGSEA. V was clipped by 3 bases and J by 8 bases, with 13 bases between them. CDR3 bases: TGCAGCGTTGAGGGCAGGTCGAACACCCAGTACTTC. Its protein is CSVEGRSNTQYF.

This clonotype has only a few counts. This chain's CDR3 is CASSLVASGSANTGELFF. The CDR3, as DNA: TGTGCCAGCAGCTTAGTAGCTAGCGGGTCCGCGAACACCGGGGAGCTGTTTTTT. The chain is built from TRBV7-2 and TRBJ2-2, with 8 nucleotides matching TRBD2. Trimming removed 1 base from V and 0 bases from J; junction bases left unmatched: 7. The CDR3 consists of 18 residues. Germline V gene data show CDR1 as SGHTA and CDR2 as FQGNSA.

This clonotype was detected ten times or more. This CDR3 is CATADRQYEQYF. In DNA, the CDR3 is TGTGCCACGGCCGATCGTCAATACGAGCAGTACTTC. The chain is built from TRBV10-3 and TRBJ2-7; D gene ambiguous. The length of the CDR3 is 12 residues. Looked up from germline, CDR1 is ENHRY and CDR2 is SYGVKD. Between the trimmed V and J ends, which lost 10 bases and 4 bases, there was a span of 14 bases.

This clonotype showed up many times. This CDR3 is CASSFDGEGGELFF. The CDR3 nucleotides read TGTGCCAGCAGCTTTGATGGGGAAGGCGGGGAGCTGTTTTTT. This chain joins TRBV7-2 and TRBJ2-2; D uncertain. Germline V gene data show CDR1 as SGHTA and CDR2 as FQGNSA. The CDR3 has 14 residues. V lost 3 bases to trimming and J lost 7 bases, with 12 bases between them.

This clonotype was detected a few times. V gene TRBV4-1 combines with J gene TRBJ2-5; D uncertain. CDR1 and CDR2 (germline): MGHRA, YSYEKL. V was trimmed by 0 bases and J by 5 bases, leaving 10 bases between them. This CDR3 spans 14 amino acids. The CDR3 DNA is TGCGCCAGCAGCCAAGAAGGAGTTAGGGAGACCCAGTACTTC. Protein sequence: CASSQEGVRETQYF.

This clonotype was counted only a few times. The gene calls are TRBV6-2 or TRBV6-3 and TRBJ2-7; TRBD1 or TRBD2 may be the D gene (5 bases each). CDR3 length equals 12 residues. The germline gives CDR1 MNHEY, CDR2 SVGEGT. V lost 10 bases, J lost 3 bases, and 13 bases lay in between. CDR3 amino acids: CATEGTGYEQYF. CDR3 DNA: TGTGCCACCGAGGGGACCGGCTACGAGCAGTACTTC.

A remark on this clonotype: Being one base from a much bigger clone, this may be a read error. The chain is built from TRBV9 and TRBJ2-5; D is undetermined. V was cut by 4 bases and J by 1 base, with 11 bases left in between. The CDR3 runs to 14 residues. Germline CDR1 and CDR2: SGDLS and YYNGEE. As DNA, the CDR3 is TGTGCCAGCAGCCCAGTCACTCTCCAAGAGACCCAGTACTTC. Its translation: CASSPVTLQETQYF.